The 23 T cell receptor beta chains presented below share a single source sample, sequenced in a study of identical twins. Via MiXCR, TCRdb re-called the 5' RACE reads, giving one row per CDR3 protein. The top ten clones hold around 12% of a sample with 350,000 to 450,000 distinct CDR3 sequences, under 20% of them seen once. The sequenced sample was naive T cells sorted from blood. The receptors here all came from a man aged 45-65 years in good health.

This clonotype was detected ten times or more. CDR3 region: CASSLSQGAIIYEQYF. The CDR3, as DNA: TGTGCCAGCAGTTTATCCCAGGGGGCGATAATCTACGAGCAGTACTTC. The J gene is TRBJ2-7, the V gene TRBV27; TRBD1 agrees at 8 bases. V was pared by 0 bases and J by 3 bases, with 7 bases of the junction left unmatched. Germline V gene lookup returns CDR1 MNHEY and CDR2 SMNVEV (reference sequence). This CDR3 spans 16 amino acids.

Ten or more counts support this clonotype. The genes are TRBV20-1 and TRBJ1-2; D is unclear. The CDR3 totals 12 residues. Germline V gives CDR1 DFQATT, CDR2 SNEGSKA (reference sequence). Trimming shortened V by 6 bases and J by 1 base, and 9 bases separated the two germline ends. The CDR3 nucleotides read TGCAGTGCGGCAGTACATAACTATGGCTACACCTTC. Translated, it gives CSAAVHNYGYTF.

This clonotype was counted between two and nine times. The chain links TRBV10-3 to TRBJ2-7, with TRBD1 matching 9 bases. CDR3 length equals 15 residues. V was pared by 4 bases and J by 2 bases, with 6 bases of the junction left unmatched. CDR1 and CDR2 (germline): ENHRY, SYGVKD. CDR3 DNA: TGTGCCATCAGTGGGGGACAGGGAGGTGCCTACGAGCAGTACTTC. Residues: CAISGGQGGAYEQYF.

This clonotype was picked up a small number of times. This chain uses TRBV20-1 with TRBJ2-1; 10 positions agree with TRBD1. Trimming at V came to 2 bases and at J to 7 bases, leaving 11 bases not matched to a gene. Germline V CDR1 and CDR2: DFQATT, SNEGSKA (reference sequence). The CDR3 is made up of 16 amino acids. The CDR3 reads CSARPRDRGILNEQFF. CDR3 nucleotide sequence: TGCAGTGCTAGACCTCGGGACAGGGGAATATTAAATGAGCAGTTCTTC.

The rearrangement links TRBV29-1 to TRBJ2-3; either TRBD1 or TRBD2 may supply D (6 bases each). This CDR3 has 13 amino acids. Trimming removed 6 bases at V and 9 bases at J, with 19 bases between. From germline, CDR1 is SQVTM and CDR2 ANQGSEA. The CDR3 is CSVGTGARDTQYF. The CDR3, as DNA: TGCAGCGTGGGGACGGGGGCTAGGGACACGCAGTATTTT.

This clonotype was detected many times. At one end, the junction sequence differs from germline, possibly due to a read error. V is TRBV18 and J is TRBJ2-7; 9 bases are shared with TRBD1. Germline V gives CDR1 KGHSH, CDR2 LQKENI. There are 14 residues in the CDR3. The CDR3, as DNA: TGCGCCAGCAGCCCCGGACAGGGGTCCTACGAGCAGTACTTC. Translation gives CASSPGQGSYEQYF.

This clonotype was picked up many times. The chain is built from TRBV7-9 and TRBJ2-3, with TRBD2 matching over 8 bases. V shed 3 bases, J shed 1 base, and the junction held 6 bases outside the gene matches. CDR3 length: 16 residues. From germline, CDR1 is SEHNR and CDR2 FQNEAQ (reference sequence). This CDR3 is CASSFQRESGTDTQYF. The CDR3 DNA reads TGTGCCAGCAGCTTCCAGCGGGAGTCCGGCACAGATACGCAGTATTTT. The full variable domain, completed using reference TRBV7-9 and TRBJ2-3, is DTGVSQNPRHKITKRGQNVTFRCDPISEHNRLYWYRQTLGQGPEFLTYFQNEAQLEKSRLLSDRFSAERPKGSFSTLEIQRTEQGDSAMYLCASSFQRESGTDTQYFGPGTRLTVL.

This clonotype was observed at least ten times. The V and J genes are TRBV11-2 and TRBJ1-4; D gene ambiguous. Trimming pared 1 base from V and 7 bases from J, leaving 1 base between. The CDR3 runs to 11 residues. CDR1 and CDR2 (germline): SGHAT, FQNNGV. The CDR3 loop is CASSLAEKLFF. Written as DNA, the CDR3 is TGTGCCAGCAGCTTAGCTGAAAAACTGTTTTTT. The full variable domain, in which reference TRBV11-2 and TRBJ1-4 provide the parts outside the CDR3, is EAGVAQSPRYKIIEKRQSVAFWCNPISGHATLYWYQQILGQGPKLLIQFQNNGVVDDSQLPKDRFSAERLKGVDSTLKIQPAKLEDSAVYLCASSLAEKLFFGSGTQLSVL.

This clonotype was seen just once. The gene calls are TRBV20-1 and TRBJ1-6, with D perhaps matching TRBD1 (5 bases). The V gene's germline CDR1 is DFQATT and CDR2 SNEGSKA (reference sequence). This CDR3 comprises 13 residues. V lost 1 base and J 7 bases, leaving 8 bases between the germline ends. The CDR3, as DNA: TGCAGTGCTAGAGCTCACAGGAATTCACCCCTCCACTTT. Translating it yields CSARAHRNSPLHF.

This chain links TRBV7-9 with TRBJ2-7; D may be TRBD2 (6 bases). Per the germline V gene, CDR1 is SEHNR and CDR2 is FQNEAQ (reference sequence). Trimming removed 3 bases at V and 7 bases at J, with 16 bases between. The CDR3 contains 14 residues. The CDR3 nucleotides read TGTGCCAGCAGCTTTCCGGGAGTTAACCCGGAGCAGTACTTC. Encoded protein: CASSFPGVNPEQYF.

The chain couples TRBV28 to TRBJ2-1, with 9 nucleotides matching TRBD2. Germline V gene sequence: CDR1 MDHEN, CDR2 SYDVKM. This CDR3 contains 18 residues. V dropped 7 bases and J dropped 0; count of bases not matched to a gene: 13. In nucleotides, the CDR3 is TGTGCCAGCAAAAGTACCCTAGCGGGATATGGCTCCTACAATGAGCAGTTCTTC. Its translation is CASKSTLAGYGSYNEQFF.

This clonotype has a handful of counts. J is TRBJ2-1 and V is TRBV6-2 or TRBV6-3, with 9 positions matching TRBD1. Losses at the gene ends were 6 bases for V and 12 bases for J; bases not matched to a gene: 9. Germline CDR1 is MNHEY and CDR2 is SVGEGT. The CDR3 loop spans 13 amino acids. Here the CDR3 reads CASRTPGQGRQFF. In DNA form, the CDR3 reads TGTGCCAGCAGAACACCGGGACAGGGAAGGCAGTTCTTC.

Many counts were recorded for this clonotype. An end of the junction does not agree with germline; a read error may underlie this. The chain employs TRBV10-3 and TRBJ2-1; D not certain. CDR1 and CDR2 (germline): ENHRY, SYGVKD. This CDR3 has 10 residues. In DNA form, the CDR3 reads TGTGCCATCGGTGACAATGAGCAGTTCTTC. This encodes CAIGDNEQFF.

The chain couples TRBV20-1 to TRBJ2-7; 7 nucleotides agree with TRBD1. Trimming took 0 bases from V and 3 from J; bases not matched to a gene: 5. Germline CDR1 is DFQATT and CDR2 is SNEGSKA (reference sequence). This CDR3 is 14 amino acids long. CDR3 in DNA: TGCAGTGCTAGAGATGGGGCAGGGGGCTACGAGCAGTACTTC. It translates to CSARDGAGGYEQYF.

The V gene is TRBV12-3 or TRBV12-4, the J gene TRBJ2-7; 7 bases agree with TRBD2. V lost 3 bases to trimming and J lost 6 bases; unmatched junction nucleotides: 8. CDR3 length: 14 amino acids. CDR3 region: CASSFGGGTSEQYF. DNA of the CDR3: TGTGCCAGCAGTTTCGGCGGGGGAACCTCCGAGCAGTACTTC.

The gene calls are TRBV5-6 and TRBJ1-5, with D hard to call. Trimming shortened V by 3 bases and J by 0 bases, and 10 bases separated the two germline ends. Germline values: CDR1 SGHDT, CDR2 YYEEEE. The CDR3 has 15 amino acids. The CDR3 DNA reads as TGTGCCAGCAGCTCGTGGGGAGGTAGCAATCAGCCCCAGCATTTT. It translates to CASSSWGGSNQPQHF.

The chain uses TRBV12-3 or TRBV12-4 and TRBJ2-2, with 8 bases fitting TRBD1. V lost 4 bases, J lost 6 bases, and 7 bases stayed unmatched. There are 15 residues in the CDR3. The chain's CDR3 is CASSSGQGWAGELFF. In nucleotides, the CDR3 is TGTGCCAGCAGTTCCGGACAGGGCTGGGCCGGGGAGCTGTTTTTT.

The chain links TRBV20-1 to TRBJ1-2; 7 nucleotides agree with TRBD1. Germline assignment: CDR1 DFQATT and CDR2 SNEGSKA (reference sequence). Trimming took 6 bases from V and 4 from J; bases not matched to a gene: 8. The CDR3 spans 13 residues. This chain's CDR3 is CSAPGQNFYGYTF. As DNA, the CDR3 is TGCAGTGCCCCGGGACAGAACTTCTATGGCTACACCTTC.

This clonotype has a handful of counts. This chain's CDR3 is CASSWDHSTTYEQYF. CDR3 nucleotides: TGTGCCAGCAGCTGGGACCACTCCACCACTTACGAGCAGTACTTC. V is TRBV7-2 and J is TRBJ2-7; D is possibly TRBD1 or TRBD2 (5 bases each). The germline CDR1 and CDR2 sequences are SGHTA and FQGNSA. V was clipped by 4 bases and J by 4 bases, with 17 bases between them. CDR3 length equals 15 residues.

This clonotype turned up a few times. This sequence joins TRBV6-1 and TRBJ2-1, with D possibly TRBD1 on 5 matching bases. Trimming took 8 bases from V and 0 from J, leaving 11 bases between them. Per the germline V gene, CDR1 is MNHNS and CDR2 is SASEGT. The CDR3 has 14 residues. The CDR3: CASGASSSYNEQFF. The CDR3 DNA sequence: TGTGCCAGCGGGGCCAGTAGCTCCTACAATGAGCAGTTCTTC.

The chain joins TRBV27 to TRBJ2-5; D is possibly TRBD2 (7 bases). The V gene lost 11 bases and the J gene lost 2 bases, with 15 bases spanning the gap. This CDR3 is built from 13 residues. Germline-derived CDR1 and CDR2 are MNHEY and SMNVEV (reference sequence). The CDR3 DNA follows: TGTGCCTCCAAGGGGAGGGGGCAAGAGACCCAGTACTTC. Amino acid sequence: CASKGRGQETQYF.

This clonotype occurred a few times. The chain carries TRBV20-1 and TRBJ1-6; 10 nucleotides agree with TRBD1. This CDR3 has 15 residues. V shed 5 bases, J shed 8 bases, and the junction held 9 bases outside the gene matches. Germline loops: CDR1 DFQATT, CDR2 SNEGSKA (reference sequence). In nucleotides, the CDR3 is TGCAGTGCTCCGGGACAGGGGAAGATGTATTCACCCCTCCACTTT. It translates to CSAPGQGKMYSPLHF.

This clonotype was counted only a few times. The chain couples TRBV15 to TRBJ2-2; D gene ambiguous. CDR1 and CDR2 (germline): LNHNV, YYDKDF (reference sequence). Trimming pared 0 bases from V and 5 bases from J, leaving 7 bases between. The CDR3 totals 14 residues. In nucleotides, the CDR3 is TGTGCCACCAGCAGAGATCGTAGGACCGGGGAGCTGTTTTTT. Translated, it gives CATSRDRRTGELFF. Supplemented by reference TRBV15 and TRBJ2-2, the full variable domain reads DAMVIQNPRYQVTQFGKPVTLSCSQTLNHNVMYWYQQKSSQAPKLLFHYYDKDFNNEADTPDNFQSRRPNTSFCFLDIRSPGLGDTAMYLCATSRDRRTGELFFGEGSRLTVL.